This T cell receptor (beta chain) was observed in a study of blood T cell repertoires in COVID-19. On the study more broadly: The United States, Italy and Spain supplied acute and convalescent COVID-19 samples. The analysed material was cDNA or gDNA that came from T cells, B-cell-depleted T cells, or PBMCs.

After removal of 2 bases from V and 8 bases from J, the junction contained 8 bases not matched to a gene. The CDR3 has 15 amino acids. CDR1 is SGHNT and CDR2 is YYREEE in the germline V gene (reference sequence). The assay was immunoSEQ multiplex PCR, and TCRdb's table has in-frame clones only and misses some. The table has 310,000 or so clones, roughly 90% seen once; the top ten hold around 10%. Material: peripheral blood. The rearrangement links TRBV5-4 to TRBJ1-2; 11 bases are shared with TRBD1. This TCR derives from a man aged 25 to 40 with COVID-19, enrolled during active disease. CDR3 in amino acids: CASSFSGQGASGYTF. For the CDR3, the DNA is TGTGCCAGCAGCTTCTCCGGACAGGGGGCGTCAGGCTACACCTTC.